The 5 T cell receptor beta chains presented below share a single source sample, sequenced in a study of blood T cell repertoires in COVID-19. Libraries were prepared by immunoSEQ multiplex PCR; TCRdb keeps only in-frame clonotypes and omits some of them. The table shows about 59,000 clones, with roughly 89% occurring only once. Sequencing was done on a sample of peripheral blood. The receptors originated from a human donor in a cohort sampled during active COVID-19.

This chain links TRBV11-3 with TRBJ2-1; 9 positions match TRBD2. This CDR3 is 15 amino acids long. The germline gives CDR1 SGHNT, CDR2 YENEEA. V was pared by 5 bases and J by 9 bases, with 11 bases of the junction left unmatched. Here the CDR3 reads CASSPQASGIGEQFF. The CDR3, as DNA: TGTGCCAGCAGCCCGCAGGCTAGCGGGATAGGTGAGCAGTTCTTC.

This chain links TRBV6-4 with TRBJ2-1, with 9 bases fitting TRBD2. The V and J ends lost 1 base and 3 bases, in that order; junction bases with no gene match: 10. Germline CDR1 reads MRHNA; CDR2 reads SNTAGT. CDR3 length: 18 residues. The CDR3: CASSDWRGRAGGYNEQFF. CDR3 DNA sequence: TGTGCCAGCAGTGACTGGAGAGGGAGAGCGGGGGGCTACAATGAGCAGTTCTTC.

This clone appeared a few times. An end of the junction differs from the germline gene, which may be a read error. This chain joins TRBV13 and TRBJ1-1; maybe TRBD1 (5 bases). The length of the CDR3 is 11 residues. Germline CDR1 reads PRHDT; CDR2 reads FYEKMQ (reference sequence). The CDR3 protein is CASSADTEAFF. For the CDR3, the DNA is TGTGCCAGCAGCGCGGACACCGAAGCTTTCTTT.

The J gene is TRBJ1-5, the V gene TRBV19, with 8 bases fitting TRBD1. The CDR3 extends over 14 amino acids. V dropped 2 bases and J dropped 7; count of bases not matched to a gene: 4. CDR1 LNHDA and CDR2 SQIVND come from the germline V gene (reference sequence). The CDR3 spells CASSITGGGQPQHF. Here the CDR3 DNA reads TGTGCCAGTAGTATAACAGGGGGAGGGCAGCCCCAGCATTTT.

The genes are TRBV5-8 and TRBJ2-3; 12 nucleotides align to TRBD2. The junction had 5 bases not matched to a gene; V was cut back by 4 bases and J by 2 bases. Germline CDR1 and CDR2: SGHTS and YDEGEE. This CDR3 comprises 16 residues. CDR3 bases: TGTGCCAGCAGCAGTGGGACTAGCGGGCCCACAGATACGCAGTATTTT. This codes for CASSSGTSGPTDTQYF. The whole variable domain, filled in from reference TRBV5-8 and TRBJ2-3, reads EAGVTQSPTHLIKTRGQQATLRCSPISGHTSVYWYQQALGLGLQFLLWYDEGEERNRGNFPPRFSGRQFPNYSSELNVNALELEDSALYLCASSSGTSGPTDTQYFGPGTRLTVL.